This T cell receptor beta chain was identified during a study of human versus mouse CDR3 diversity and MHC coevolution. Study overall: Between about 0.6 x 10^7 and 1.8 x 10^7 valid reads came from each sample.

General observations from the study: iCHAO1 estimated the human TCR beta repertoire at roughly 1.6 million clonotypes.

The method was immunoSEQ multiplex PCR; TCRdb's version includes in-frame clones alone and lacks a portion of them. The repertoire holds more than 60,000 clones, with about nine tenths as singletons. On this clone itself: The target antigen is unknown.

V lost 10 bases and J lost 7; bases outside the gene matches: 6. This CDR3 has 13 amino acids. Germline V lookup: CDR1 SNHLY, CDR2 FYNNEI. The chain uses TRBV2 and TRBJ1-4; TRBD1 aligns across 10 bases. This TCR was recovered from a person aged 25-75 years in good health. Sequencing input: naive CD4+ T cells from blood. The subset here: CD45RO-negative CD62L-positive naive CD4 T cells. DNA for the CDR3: TGTGCCATACGACAGGGGGCGGGTGAAAAACTGTTTTTT. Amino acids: CAIRQGAGEKLFF.